The 12 T cell receptor beta chains below were found in one sample sequenced in a study of T cells in Graves' hyperthyroidism and ophthalmopathy. Amplification of TCR beta CDR3 regions used RNA as the template. In the first-round RT-PCR of the TCR CDR3, the HTBI primer set was used. MiXCR, applied by TCRdb to the multiplex PCR reads, yields one record per CDR3 protein. Of under 350,000 distinct CDR3 sequences listed, roughly a fifth were seen once; the top ten hold less than 65%. The source material was blood. These receptors were taken from a woman in her 50s with Graves' hyperthyroidism.

This clonotype was picked up many times. The chain has TRBV6-1 and TRBJ1-1; 7 nucleotides agree with TRBD1. Germline trimming cut 7 bases from V and 2 bases from J; bases unmatched to any gene: 7. CDR1 and CDR2 from the germline V gene are MNHNS and SASEGT. The CDR3 extends over 14 amino acids. CDR3 DNA sequence: TGTGCCAGCATGGACAGGCTCTTAAACACTGAAGCTTTCTTT. As protein: CASMDRLLNTEAFF.

A few counts support this clonotype. The V and J genes are TRBV7-9 and TRBJ2-2, with D perhaps TRBD1 or TRBD2 (6 bases each). CDR1 is SEHNR, CDR2 FQNEAQ, per germline (reference sequence). CDR3 length: 16 amino acids. Trimming cost V 1 base and J 3 bases, with 12 bases left between them. CDR3 protein: CASSLDLGGYTGELFF. CDR3 nucleotide sequence: TGTGCCAGCAGCTTAGATCTGGGGGGCTACACCGGGGAGCTGTTTTTT. Looking up the rest from reference TRBV7-9 and TRBJ2-2 gives the full variable domain: DTGVSQNPRHKITKRGQNVTFRCDPISEHNRLYWYRQTLGQGPEFLTYFQNEAQLEKSRLLSDRFSAERPKGSFSTLEIQRTEQGDSAMYLCASSLDLGGYTGELFFGEGSRLTVL.

This clonotype was picked up many times. CDR3 region: CASSLTSGELFF. The CDR3 DNA follows: TGTGCCAGCAGCTTAACGTCCGGGGAGCTGTTTTTT. The chain recombines TRBV7-3 with TRBJ2-2; D is unresolved. Germline V gene lookup returns CDR1 SGHTA and CDR2 FQGTGA. The CDR3 contains 12 residues. The germline V and J ends were trimmed by 0 bases and 6 bases, with 2 bases remaining between them.

V usage is TRBV10-3 and J usage is TRBJ2-1, with 14 bases matching TRBD2. The junction had 5 bases not matched to a gene; V was cut back by 7 bases and J by 9 bases. The germline V gene has CDR1 ENHRY and CDR2 SYGVKD. This CDR3 region has 14 residues. DNA of the CDR3: TGTGCCATCACTGGACTAGCGGGGGGCGGTGAGCAGTTCTTC. It translates to CAITGLAGGGEQFF.

The CDR3 region is CASGGRQVQKETQYF. DNA for the CDR3: TGTGCCAGCGGCGGACGACAGGTACAAAAAGAGACCCAGTACTTC. The chain combines TRBV28 with TRBJ2-5, with a possible D match to TRBD1 (6 bases). Trimming took 8 bases from V and 3 from J, leaving 19 bases between them. The germline gives CDR1 MDHEN, CDR2 SYDVKM. This CDR3 has 15 amino acids.

The table lists this clonotype with many counts. The J gene is TRBJ2-6, the V gene TRBV27; D call uncertain. This CDR3 spans 15 amino acids. Per the germline V gene, CDR1 is MNHEY and CDR2 is SMNVEV (reference sequence). The V and J ends lost 2 bases and 2 bases respectively, with 7 bases between them. The DNA for the CDR3 is TGTGCCAGCAGTTTACTGGGCGCTGGGGCCAACGTCCTGACTTTC. Translation gives CASSLLGAGANVLTF.

The rearrangement links TRBV20-1 to TRBJ2-2; a possible D gene is TRBD1 (5 bases). Trimming shortened V by 5 bases and J by 2 bases, and 18 bases separated the two germline ends. Germline assignment: CDR1 DFQATT and CDR2 SNEGSKA (reference sequence). The CDR3 covers 16 residues. In nucleotides, the CDR3 is TGCAGTGCTCAGAGCGCTGGGGCGGTTAACACCGGGGAGCTGTTTTTT. Protein sequence: CSAQSAGAVNTGELFF.

This sequence joins TRBV5-1 and TRBJ2-2; 12 bases match TRBD2. From germline, CDR1 is SGHRS and CDR2 YFSETQ. Germline trimming cut 4 bases from V and 6 bases from J; bases unmatched to any gene: 10. CDR3 length: 17 amino acids. As DNA, the CDR3 is TGCGCCAGCAGCCACCCCACGACTAGCGGGGGCTCCGGGGAGCTGTTTTTT. It encodes CASSHPTTSGGSGELFF. Full variable domain (missing parts from reference TRBV5-1 and TRBJ2-2): KAGVTQTPRYLIKTRGQQVTLSCSPISGHRSVSWYQQTPGQGLQFLFEYFSETQRNKGNFPGRFSGRQFSNSRSEMNVSTLELGDSALYLCASSHPTTSGGSGELFFGEGSRLTVL.

CDR3 loop: CASRKDTNTEAFF. The DNA of the CDR3 is TGTGCCAGCAGGAAAGACACGAACACTGAAGCTTTCTTT. V and J are TRBV2 and TRBJ1-1; no definite D call. CDR1 SNHLY and CDR2 FYNNEI come from the germline V gene. V lost 6 bases and J 1 base, leaving 9 bases between the germline ends. CDR3 size: 13 residues.

This clonotype was detected many times. The rearrangement joins TRBV28 to TRBJ1-1; no firm D call. Germline V gene lookup returns CDR1 MDHEN and CDR2 SYDVKM. Trimming cost V 7 bases and J 1 base, with 7 bases left between them. This CDR3 spans 12 amino acids. The CDR3: CASIRWNTEAFF. The CDR3 DNA is TGTGCCAGCATAAGGTGGAACACTGAAGCTTTCTTT.

This clonotype was seen at least ten times. The J gene is TRBJ1-1, the V gene TRBV10-3, with 7 positions matching TRBD1. V shed 3 bases, J shed 6 bases, and the junction held 7 bases outside the gene matches. The CDR3 has 14 residues. The germline gives CDR1 ENHRY, CDR2 SYGVKD. This CDR3 is CAISDGRGSAEAFF. DNA of the CDR3: TGTGCCATCAGTGACGGCAGGGGGAGCGCTGAAGCTTTCTTT.

The chain joins TRBV5-4 to TRBJ2-1; 9 bases align to TRBD2. CDR1 and CDR2 from the germline V gene are SGHNT and YYREEE (reference sequence). The CDR3 runs to 14 residues. The junction had 7 bases not matched to a gene; V was cut back by 3 bases and J by 9 bases. CDR3 amino acids: CASSSQTSGPEQFF. The CDR3 nucleotides read TGTGCCAGCAGCTCGCAGACTAGCGGCCCTGAGCAGTTCTTC.